The clone carrying this T cell receptor beta chain was observed at least ten times. Its antigen is still unknown. This sample stems from a study of identical twins. Findings of the study overall: Less excess twin sharing appeared in beta out-of-frame sequences.

Looked up from germline, CDR1 is SQVTM and CDR2 is ANQGSEA. The CDR3 sequence is 12 residues long. Trimming stripped 8 bases from V and 7 bases from J, with 15 bases between. All of the donors were Caucasians in good health. TCRdb redid the calling of the 5' RACE reads with MiXCR, one entry per CDR3 protein. This sample has approximately 700,000 distinct CDR3 sequences, with 6% to 6.5% found just once. This TCR was recovered from a young man in good health. V and J are TRBV29-1 and TRBJ2-1; tentative D call: TRBD2 (6 bases). Sequencing was performed on naive T cells sorted from blood. CDR3 sequence reads: CSLWGDGNEQFF. The DNA for the CDR3 is TGCAGCTTATGGGGGGATGGGAATGAGCAGTTCTTC.